These 32 T cell receptor beta chains came from one sample sequenced in a study of CD8 T cells in Susac syndrome. Random hexamers served to reverse transcribe roughly 0.45 to 1 ug RNA. TCRdb fed the immunoSEQ multiplex PCR reads into MiXCR, producing one record per CDR3 protein. The sample lists tens of thousands of distinct CDR3 sequences; around nine tenths were seen once. The sequenced material came from CD8+ T cells from PBMCs. The receptor set was obtained from a human donor in good health.

The CDR3 loop is CASSFIGGRPREEQFF. The CDR3 region has the DNA TGTGCCAGCAGCTTCATCGGGGGGAGACCGAGAGAAGAGCAGTTCTTC. V is TRBV7-2 and J is TRBJ2-1; 7 bases agree with TRBD2. V was clipped by 3 bases and J by 10 bases; unmatched bases: 15. Germline lookup yields CDR1 SGHTA and CDR2 FQGNSA. The CDR3 runs to 16 residues. Looking up the rest from reference TRBV7-2 and TRBJ2-1 gives the full variable domain: GAGVSQSPSNKVTEKGKDVELRCDPISGHTALYWYRQSLGQGLEFLIYFQGNSAPDKSGLPSDRFSAERTGGSVSTLTIQRTQQEDSAVYLCASSFIGGRPREEQFFGPGTRLTVL.

This chain joins TRBV7-2 and TRBJ2-5, with D possibly being TRBD1 or TRBD2 (5 bases each). The germline V and J ends were trimmed by 4 bases and 5 bases, with 17 bases remaining between them. The CDR3 extends over 15 amino acids. The germline CDR1 and CDR2 sequences are SGHTA and FQGNSA. The CDR3 loop is CASSSHGANGETQYF. Here the CDR3 DNA reads TGTGCCAGCAGCTCCCACGGGGCAAACGGGGAGACCCAGTACTTC. Full variable domain (remainder filled in from reference TRBV7-2 and TRBJ2-5): GAGVSQSPSNKVTEKGKDVELRCDPISGHTALYWYRQSLGQGLEFLIYFQGNSAPDKSGLPSDRFSAERTGGSVSTLTIQRTQQEDSAVYLCASSSHGANGETQYFGPGTRLLVL.

The chain carries TRBV13 and TRBJ2-2; D possibly uses TRBD1 or TRBD2 (5 bases each). V was cut by 4 bases and J by 5 bases, with 17 bases left in between. The CDR3 has 16 amino acids. Germline CDR1 and CDR2: PRHDT and FYEKMQ (reference sequence). The chain's CDR3 is CASSSTGYEGTGELFF. Written as DNA, the CDR3 is TGTGCCAGCAGCTCCACAGGATACGAGGGGACCGGGGAGCTGTTTTTT.

V usage is TRBV9 and J usage is TRBJ1-1; D gene unclear. The CDR3 runs 14 residues. V lost 0 bases, J lost 2 bases, and 8 bases lay in between. Germline-derived CDR1 and CDR2 are SGDLS and YYNGEE. The CDR3 region is CASSVVAENTEAFF. CDR3 nucleotide sequence: TGTGCCAGCAGCGTAGTAGCAGAAAACACTGAAGCTTTCTTT.

The V gene is TRBV14, the J gene TRBJ2-7; 11 positions match TRBD2. The V segment lost 4 bases and the J segment 5 bases; nucleotides outside the gene matches: 4. CDR3 length equals 14 residues. Germline CDR1 is SGHDN and CDR2 is FVKESK. The CDR3 here is CASSLLAGDDEQYF. DNA of the CDR3: TGTGCCAGCAGCCTACTAGCGGGGGACGACGAGCAGTACTTC.

The chain uses TRBV11-1 and TRBJ2-3; D may be TRBD2 (7 bases). With 1 base removed from V and 5 bases from J, the gap between germline ends came to 31 bases. The CDR3 spans 21 residues. In germline, CDR1 is SGHAT, CDR2 FQDESV (reference sequence). In DNA form, the CDR3 reads TGTGCCAGCAGCTTAGTGAGGCTTAGGGCGGCGGGGGCGCCCCAGGAAGATACGCAGTATTTT. It yields the protein CASSLVRLRAAGAPQEDTQYF.

The rearrangement links TRBV7-9 to TRBJ2-7, with D perhaps TRBD2 (6 bases). Germline V gives CDR1 SEHNR, CDR2 FQNEAQ (reference sequence). This CDR3 region has 16 residues. Deletions cut 4 bases from V and 4 bases from J, with 20 bases between. The CDR3 protein is CASSSPRDWQTYEQYF. As DNA, the CDR3 is TGTGCCAGCAGCTCACCCCGGGACTGGCAAACTTACGAGCAGTACTTC.

With regard to this clonotype: The junction does not match germline at one end; this may be a read error. The V call is TRBV12-5, the J call TRBJ2-1, with 10 bases lining up with TRBD2. Germline V lookup: CDR1 LGHNT, CDR2 FRNRAP. The CDR3 length is 17 residues. The CDR3 region is CASVLLASGGSYNEQFF. Here the CDR3 DNA reads TGTGCTAGTGTTTTGTTGGCTAGCGGGGGCTCCTACAATGAGCAGTTCTTC.

CDR3 protein: CASSLGGSTNEKLFF. CDR3 bases: TGTGCCAGCAGCTTAGGCGGGAGTACTAATGAAAAACTGTTTTTT. The rearrangement joins TRBV7-6 to TRBJ1-4, with unresolved D. CDR3 length equals 15 residues. The germline V gene encodes CDR1 SGHVS and CDR2 FNYEAQ. V lost 1 base to trimming and J lost 2 bases, with 8 bases between them.

J is TRBJ2-1 and V is TRBV19; 7 bases fit TRBD1. Losses at the gene ends were 5 bases for V and 6 bases for J; bases not matched to a gene: 7. Germline V lookup: CDR1 LNHDA, CDR2 SQIVND (reference sequence). This CDR3 comprises 14 residues. The CDR3 spells CASSLNRGGNEQFF. The CDR3 coding sequence is TGTGCCAGTAGTCTAAACAGGGGTGGCAATGAGCAGTTCTTC. The whole variable domain, remainder taken from reference TRBV19 and TRBJ2-1, is DGGITQSPKYLFRKEGQNVTLSCEQNLNHDAMYWYRQDPGQGLRLIYYSQIVNDFQKGDIAEGYSVSREKKESFPLTVTSAQKNPTAFYLCASSLNRGGNEQFFGPGTRLTVL.

The genes are TRBV7-9 and TRBJ1-3; D gene ambiguous. The CDR3 runs 17 residues. Germline CDR1 and CDR2: SEHNR and FQNEAQ (reference sequence). Trimming removed 1 base from V and 1 base from J, with 14 bases in between. The DNA of the CDR3 is TGTGCCAGCAGCTTAGATTTGTCAACTCAGTCTGGAAACACCATATATTTT. Its translation: CASSLDLSTQSGNTIYF. The whole variable domain, filled in from reference TRBV7-9 and TRBJ1-3, reads DTGVSQNPRHKITKRGQNVTFRCDPISEHNRLYWYRQTLGQGPEFLTYFQNEAQLEKSRLLSDRFSAERPKGSFSTLEIQRTEQGDSAMYLCASSLDLSTQSGNTIYFGEGSWLTVV.

A remark on this clonotype: The germline gene is not matched at one end of the junction; a read error may be the cause. The chain links TRBV28 to TRBJ2-7; 8 nucleotides agree with TRBD1. The CDR3 contains 13 residues. CDR1 MDHEN and CDR2 SYDVKM come from the germline V gene. The CDR3 coding sequence is TGTGCCAGCAGCCCCCCCGACAGGGGCGAGCAGTGCTTC. Protein sequence: CASSPPDRGEQCF.

The rearrangement links TRBV7-3 to TRBJ1-1; tentative D call: TRBD1 (5 bases). The CDR3 runs to 15 residues. CDR1 is SGHTA, CDR2 FQGTGA, per germline. V lost 0 bases, J lost 2 bases, and 10 bases lay in between. The CDR3 region is CASSLTRGRNTEAFF. As DNA, the CDR3 is TGTGCCAGCAGCTTAACACGGGGCAGAAACACTGAAGCTTTCTTT. Complete variable domain (other parts from reference TRBV7-3 and TRBJ1-1): GAGVSQTPSNKVTEKGKYVELRCDPISGHTALYWYRQSLGQGPEFLIYFQGTGAADDSGLPNDRFFAVRPEGSVSTLKIQRTERGDSAVYLCASSLTRGRNTEAFFGQGTRLTVV.

This clonotype was counted between two and nine times. The chain links TRBV6-1 to TRBJ2-7; D unresolved. CDR3 length: 12 residues. Germline values: CDR1 MNHNS, CDR2 SASEGT. Trimming pared 3 bases from V and 3 bases from J, leaving 6 bases between. The CDR3 reads CASSDGFYEQYF. CDR3 sequence (DNA): TGTGCCAGCAGTGACGGGTTCTACGAGCAGTACTTC.

This clonotype appeared once. The CDR3 sequence: CASSPGDINTEAFF. The CDR3 DNA sequence: TGTGCCAGCAGCCCAGGGGATATTAACACTGAAGCTTTCTTT. The chain is built from TRBV7-6 and TRBJ1-1; possibly TRBD1 for D (6 bases). This CDR3 has 14 amino acids. Deletions cut 5 bases from V and 2 bases from J, with 12 bases between. Germline values: CDR1 SGHVS, CDR2 FNYEAQ.

This chain links TRBV30 with TRBJ1-2, with D hard to call. Between the trimmed V and J ends, which lost 1 base and 1 base, there was a span of 7 bases. The CDR3 contains 13 residues. Germline V gives CDR1 GTSNPN, CDR2 SVGIG (reference sequence). DNA of the CDR3: TGTGCCTGGAGTGATGGGATTAACTATGGCTACACCTTC. Protein: CAWSDGINYGYTF.

The gene calls are TRBV12-3 or TRBV12-4 and TRBJ2-3, with D perhaps given as TRBD1 or TRBD2 (5 bases each). CDR3 length: 14 residues. Trimming took off 0 bases at V and 1 base at J, with 5 bases between the two ends. CDR3 sequence (DNA): TGTGCCAGCAGTTTAGCGGGGGGCACAGATACGCAGTATTTT. Its protein product is CASSLAGGTDTQYF.

The chain combines TRBV6-6 with TRBJ1-1; D remains unclear. CDR3 length equals 14 residues. Germline CDR1 MNHNY, CDR2 SVGAGI (reference sequence). The V end lost 2 bases, the J end lost 1 base, and 8 bases lay between the germline ends. CDR3 amino acids: CASSYLEGNTEAFF. In DNA form, the CDR3 reads TGTGCCAGCAGTTACCTTGAGGGGAACACTGAAGCTTTCTTT.

This sequence joins TRBV7-9 and TRBJ2-5, with D unresolved. The V end was cut by 5 bases, the J end by 1 base, with 8 bases between. Germline loops: CDR1 SEHNR, CDR2 FQNEAQ (reference sequence). The CDR3 length is 13 residues. Here the CDR3 DNA reads TGTGCCAGCAGCGACCACTCCCAAGAGACCCAGTACTTC. Translating gives CASSDHSQETQYF.

This chain links TRBV4-1 with TRBJ1-2; possible D gene TRBD1, 6 bases. The V end was cut by 4 bases, the J end by 4 bases, with 16 bases between. The CDR3 has 15 residues. Germline V gene lookup returns CDR1 MGHRA and CDR2 YSYEKL. This CDR3 is CASSPEAQGTYGYTF. DNA of the CDR3: TGCGCCAGCAGCCCAGAGGCGCAGGGGACCTATGGCTACACCTTC.

The chain carries TRBV4-3 and TRBJ2-7; 9 positions agree with TRBD2. The CDR3 sequence is 17 residues long. V was pared by 0 bases and J by 0 bases, with 6 bases of the junction left unmatched. CDR1 LGHNA and CDR2 YSLEER come from the germline V gene. The CDR3: CASSQERPTSGSYEQYF. The DNA for the CDR3 is TGCGCCAGCAGCCAAGAGAGGCCGACTAGCGGCTCCTACGAGCAGTACTTC.

This clonotype was recorded once. The chain joins TRBV12-3 or TRBV12-4 to TRBJ2-7, with D hard to call. The length of the CDR3 is 13 residues. The V gene lost 4 bases and the J gene lost 5 bases, with 12 bases spanning the gap. CDR3 amino acids: CASSSTLRHEQYF. CDR3 DNA sequence: TGTGCCAGCAGTTCGACACTACGGCACGAGCAGTACTTC.

J is TRBJ2-5 and V is TRBV30; D is unresolved. V was clipped by 0 bases and J by 5 bases, with 10 bases between them. Germline CDR1 GTSNPN, CDR2 SVGIG (reference sequence). This CDR3 contains 13 residues. CDR3 in amino acids: CAWSVQTGETQYF. The CDR3 DNA is TGTGCCTGGAGTGTTCAGACTGGGGAGACCCAGTACTTC.

The chain has TRBV2 and TRBJ2-1; D assignment may be TRBD1 or TRBD2 (6 bases each). Trimming took off 7 bases at V and 8 bases at J, with 12 bases between the two ends. This CDR3 is built from 12 residues. CDR1 is SNHLY, CDR2 FYNNEI, per germline. CDR3 protein: CASNGGGDEQFF. The CDR3 region has the DNA TGTGCCAGCAACGGGGGCGGGGATGAGCAGTTCTTC.

This clonotype has a single count. This chain uses TRBV13 with TRBJ1-6, with D perhaps matching TRBD1 (6 bases). V lost 6 bases to trimming and J lost 8 bases, with 14 bases between them. The CDR3 loop spans 14 amino acids. Germline-derived CDR1 and CDR2 are PRHDT and FYEKMQ (reference sequence). CDR3 residues: CASSEQGGDSPLHF. CDR3 coding DNA: TGTGCCAGCAGTGAACAGGGCGGGGATTCACCCCTCCACTTT.

This rearrangement joins TRBV12-2 to TRBJ2-7; the D segment call TRBD1 is taken from the table without a DNA check. TRBV12-2 is labeled a pseudogene. The CDR3 totals 15 residues. The CDR3 bases are TGTGCAAGTCGCTCCCCTGGGGGCTACACCTACGAGCAGTACTTC. Encoded protein: CASRSPGGYTYEQYF.

This clonotype turned up a few times. This chain uses TRBV7-9 with TRBJ2-7, with D perhaps matching TRBD2 (7 bases). Trimming removed 1 base from V and 6 bases from J, with 16 bases in between. CDR3 size: 15 residues. Germline CDR1 is SEHNR and CDR2 is FQNEAQ (reference sequence). The CDR3 DNA sequence: TGTGCCAGCAGCTTAGGGGCGGGGGCTTCGTTCGAGCAGTACTTC. As protein: CASSLGAGASFEQYF.

CDR3 sequence reads: CASSHPVGEQYF. Written as DNA, the CDR3 is TGTGCCAGCAGCCACCCCGTCGGGGAGCAGTACTTC. The rearrangement links TRBV3-1 to TRBJ2-7; no definite D call. The CDR3 covers 12 residues. Trimming cost V 3 bases and J 7 bases, with 10 bases left between them. Germline V lookup: CDR1 LGHDT, CDR2 YNNKEL (reference sequence).

V gene TRBV9 combines with J gene TRBJ1-6; TRBD1 aligns across 10 bases. Germline CDR1 reads SGDLS; CDR2 reads YYNGEE. This CDR3 contains 16 residues. The trim removed 3 bases at V and 6 bases at J, leaving 6 bases unmatched. Here the CDR3 reads CASSANRDRGNSPLHF. DNA for the CDR3: TGTGCCAGCAGCGCCAATCGGGACAGGGGTAATTCACCCCTCCACTTT.

A few counts support this clonotype. The chain is built from TRBV20-1 and TRBJ2-3, with TRBD1 identical over 8 bases. Looked up from germline, CDR1 is DFQATT and CDR2 is SNEGSKA (reference sequence). Unmatched junction bases numbered 3, after V lost 1 base and J lost 3 bases. The CDR3 sequence is 14 residues long. The CDR3 nucleotides are TGCAGTGCTAGAGGGACAGGGTTTACAGATACGCAGTATTTT. The encoded protein is CSARGTGFTDTQYF.

The CDR3 protein is CASSFYQGLHTEAFF. Here the CDR3 DNA reads TGTGCCAGCAGCTTTTATCAGGGTTTACACACTGAAGCTTTCTTT. The J gene is TRBJ1-1, the V gene TRBV5-6; weak D call: TRBD1 (5 bases). Germline values: CDR1 SGHDT, CDR2 YYEEEE. Trimming shortened V by 2 bases and J by 3 bases, and 14 bases separated the two germline ends. The CDR3 covers 15 residues.

The V call is TRBV4-1, the J call TRBJ2-3; 8 bases are a match to TRBD1. This CDR3 is 17 amino acids long. The V segment lost 2 bases and the J segment 0 bases; nucleotides outside the gene matches: 7. CDR1 and CDR2 from the germline V gene are MGHRA and YSYEKL. The CDR3 DNA sequence: TGCGCCAGCAGCCAAATAGCGACAGGGGCTAGCACAGATACGCAGTATTTT. Its translation is CASSQIATGASTDTQYF.